This section outlines one T cell receptor (beta chain) sequence together with its context. What it binds is unknown. This sample is part of a study of cytomegalovirus exposure and HLA in healthy donors. The study, taken as a whole, reports: Specific recognition of CMV antigens was confirmed in vitro for a few chains (all CMV-associated). Most subjects had HLA-A and HLA-B alleles reportedly predicted accurately by TCR beta sequences.

Researchers ran the PCR with 60 Vbeta and 13 Jbeta primers. The table came from immunoSEQ multiplex PCR; TCRdb's copy has only in-frame clones and leaves some out. The sample shows under 200,000 clones, roughly three quarters of them seen only once. V lost 0 bases and J lost 0; bases outside the gene matches: 12. The CDR3 totals 21 residues. Germline-derived CDR1 and CDR2 are LGHNA and YSLEER. The rearrangement uses TRBV4-3 and TRBJ2-3, with 13 bases fitting TRBD2. This receptor was identified in a male donor in good health and CMV-seropositive. The specimen sequenced was PBMCs. For the CDR3, the DNA is TGCGCCAGCAGCCAAGAGTTGGGACTAGCGGGGACCCAATCCAGCACAGATACGCAGTATTTT. Amino acids: CASSQELGLAGTQSSTDTQYF.